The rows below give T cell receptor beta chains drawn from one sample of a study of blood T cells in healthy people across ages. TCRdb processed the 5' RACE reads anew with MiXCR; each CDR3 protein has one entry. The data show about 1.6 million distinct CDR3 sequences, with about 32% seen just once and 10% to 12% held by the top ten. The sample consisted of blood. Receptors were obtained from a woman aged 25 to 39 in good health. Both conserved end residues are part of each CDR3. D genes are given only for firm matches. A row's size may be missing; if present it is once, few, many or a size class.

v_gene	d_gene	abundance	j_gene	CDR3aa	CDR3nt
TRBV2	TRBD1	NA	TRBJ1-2	CASSSRDRGPMMGYGYTF	TGTGCCAGCAGTTCCCGGGACAGGGGGCCCATGATGGGCTATGGCTACACCTTC
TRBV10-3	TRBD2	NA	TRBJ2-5	CAISGGEREGKTQYF	TGTGCCATCAGTGGAGGGGAGCGGGAGGGCAAGACCCAGTACTTC
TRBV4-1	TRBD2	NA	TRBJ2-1	CASGPSGISSYNEQFF	TGCGCCAGCGGTCCTAGCGGGATTAGCTCCTACAATGAGCAGTTCTTC
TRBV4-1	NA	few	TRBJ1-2	CASSQPGTGKGYTF	TGCGCCAGCAGCCAACCCGGGACTGGGAAGGGCTACACCTTC
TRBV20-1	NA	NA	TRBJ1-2	CSARGGRAPYGYTF	TGCAGTGCTAGAGGGGGCAGGGCCCCCTATGGCTACACCTTC
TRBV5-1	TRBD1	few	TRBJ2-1	CASSSTGASINEQFF	TGCGCCAGCAGCTCGACAGGGGCTAGTATAAATGAGCAGTTCTTC
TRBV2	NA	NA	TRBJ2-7	CASSGGHPGAYEQYF	TGTGCCAGCAGTGGGGGCCATCCGGGGGCCTACGAGCAGTACTTC
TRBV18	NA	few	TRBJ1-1	CASSLRAEAFF	TGTGCCAGCTCACTAAGAGCTGAAGCTTTCTTT
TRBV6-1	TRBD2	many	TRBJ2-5	CASSADSSGGPNQETQYF	TGTGCCAGCAGCGCCGATTCTAGCGGGGGCCCTAACCAAGAGACCCAGTACTTC
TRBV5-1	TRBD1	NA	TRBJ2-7	CASSWIGTGGAYEQYF	TGCGCCAGCAGCTGGATCGGGACAGGGGGTGCTTACGAGCAGTACTTC
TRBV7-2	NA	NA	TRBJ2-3	CASSSWRADTQYF	TGTGCCAGCAGCTCATGGAGGGCAGATACGCAGTATTTT
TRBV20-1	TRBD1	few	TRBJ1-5	CSARGGQGTPQHF	TGCAGTGCTAGGGGGGGACAGGGGACGCCCCAGCATTTT
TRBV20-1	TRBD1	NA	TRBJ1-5	CSARPTGGYQPQHF	TGCAGTGCTAGACCCACAGGGGGCTACCAGCCCCAGCATTTT
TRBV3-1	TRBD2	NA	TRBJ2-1	CASGPGTSPRPTNEQFF	TGTGCCAGCGGCCCTGGGACTAGCCCCCGGCCAACCAATGAGCAGTTCTTC
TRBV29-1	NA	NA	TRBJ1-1	CSVAYGVRGGTEAFF	TGCAGCGTCGCATACGGCGTGAGAGGGGGTACTGAAGCTTTCTTT
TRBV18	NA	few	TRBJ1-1	CASSPPGGSGTEAFF	TGTGCCAGCTCACCCCCAGGAGGGAGCGGGACTGAAGCTTTCTTT
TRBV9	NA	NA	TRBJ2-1	CASSHGGGPPDYNEQFF	TGTGCCAGCAGCCACGGAGGGGGACCCCCTGACTACAATGAGCAGTTCTTC
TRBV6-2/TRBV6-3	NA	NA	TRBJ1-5	CASSYLGVGNQPQHF	TGTGCCAGCAGTTACTTGGGGGTCGGCAATCAGCCCCAGCATTTT
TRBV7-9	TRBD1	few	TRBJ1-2	CASSTPRDSQGGYTF	TGTGCCAGCAGTACACCCAGGGACAGCCAGGGTGGCTACACCTTC
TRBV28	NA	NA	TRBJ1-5	CASTGPEEPQHF	TGTGCCAGCACCGGACCGGAGGAGCCCCAGCATTTT
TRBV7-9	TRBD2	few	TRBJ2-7	CASIPPELSGGEQYF	TGTGCCAGCATCCCACCAGAGCTGTCGGGAGGCGAGCAGTACTTC
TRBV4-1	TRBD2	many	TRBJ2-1	CASSQLKSGRAADEQFF	TGCGCCAGCAGCCAACTAAAAAGCGGGAGGGCCGCGGATGAGCAGTTCTTC
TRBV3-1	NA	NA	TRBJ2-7	CASSVSRTVTYNEQYF	TGTGCCAGCAGCGTCTCTAGGACAGTTACTTACAATGAGCAGTACTTC
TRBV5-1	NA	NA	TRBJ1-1	CASSPDTGSTEAFF	TGCGCCAGCAGTCCAGATACGGGGAGCACTGAAGCTTTCTTT
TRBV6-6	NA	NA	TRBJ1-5	CASNRGAGEQPQHF	TGTGCCAGCAATCGGGGGGCAGGGGAGCAGCCCCAGCATTTT
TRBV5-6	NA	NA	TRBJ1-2	CASSLASAAPLYGYTF	TGTGCCAGCAGCTTGGCCTCGGCAGCGCCCCTCTATGGCTACACCTTC
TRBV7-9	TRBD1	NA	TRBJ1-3	CASSNRQGSGNTIYF	TGTGCCAGCAGCAACCGACAGGGCTCTGGAAACACCATATATTTT